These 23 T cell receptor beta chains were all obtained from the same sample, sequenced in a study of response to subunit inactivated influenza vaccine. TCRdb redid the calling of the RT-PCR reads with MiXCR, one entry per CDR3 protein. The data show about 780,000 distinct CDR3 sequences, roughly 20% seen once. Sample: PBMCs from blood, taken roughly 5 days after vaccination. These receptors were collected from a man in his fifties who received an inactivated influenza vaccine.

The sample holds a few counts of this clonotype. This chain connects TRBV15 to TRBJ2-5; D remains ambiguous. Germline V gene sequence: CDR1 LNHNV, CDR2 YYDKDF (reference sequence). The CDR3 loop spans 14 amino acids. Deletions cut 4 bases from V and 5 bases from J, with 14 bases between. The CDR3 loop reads CATSTGPKAETQYF. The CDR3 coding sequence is TGTGCCACCAGCACCGGACCGAAGGCGGAGACCCAGTACTTC.

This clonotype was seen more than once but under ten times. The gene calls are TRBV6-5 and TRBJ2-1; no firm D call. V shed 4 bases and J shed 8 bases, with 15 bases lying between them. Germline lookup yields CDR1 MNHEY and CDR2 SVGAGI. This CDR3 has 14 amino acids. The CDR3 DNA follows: TGTGCCAGCAGTTCCCCGACCTCTTATCATGAGCAGTTCTTC. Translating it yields CASSSPTSYHEQFF.

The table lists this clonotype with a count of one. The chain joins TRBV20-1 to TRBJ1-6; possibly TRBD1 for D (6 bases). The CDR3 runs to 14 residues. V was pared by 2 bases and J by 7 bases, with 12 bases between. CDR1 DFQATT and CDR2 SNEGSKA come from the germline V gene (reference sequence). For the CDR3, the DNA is TGCAGTGCTAGAAAGGGAGGGGGGAATTCACCCCTCCACTTT. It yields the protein CSARKGGGNSPLHF.

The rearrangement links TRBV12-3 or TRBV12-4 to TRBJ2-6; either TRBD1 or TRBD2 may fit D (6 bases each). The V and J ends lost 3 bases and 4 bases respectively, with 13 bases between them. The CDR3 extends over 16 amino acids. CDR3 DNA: TGTGCCAGCAGTTTTGGAGGGGGGTCGGGGGCCAACGTCCTGACTTTC. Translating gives CASSFGGGSGANVLTF.

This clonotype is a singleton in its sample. The CDR3, as DNA: TGCAGTGCTAGCAGGGGTTTTGCCTACGAGCAGTACTTC. Protein sequence: CSASRGFAYEQYF. The chain uses TRBV20-1 and TRBJ2-7; perhaps TRBD1 as D (6 bases). The CDR3 is 13 amino acids. Germline CDR1 DFQATT, CDR2 SNEGSKA (reference sequence). The germline V and J ends were trimmed by 3 bases and 2 bases, with 11 bases remaining between them.

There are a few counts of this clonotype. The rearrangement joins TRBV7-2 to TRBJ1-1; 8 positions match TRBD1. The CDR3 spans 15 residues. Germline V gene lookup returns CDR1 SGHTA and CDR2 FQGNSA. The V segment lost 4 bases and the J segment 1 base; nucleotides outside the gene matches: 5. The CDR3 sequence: CASSSPGTGNTEAFF. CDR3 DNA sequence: TGTGCCAGCAGCTCGCCCGGGACAGGGAACACTGAAGCTTTCTTT.

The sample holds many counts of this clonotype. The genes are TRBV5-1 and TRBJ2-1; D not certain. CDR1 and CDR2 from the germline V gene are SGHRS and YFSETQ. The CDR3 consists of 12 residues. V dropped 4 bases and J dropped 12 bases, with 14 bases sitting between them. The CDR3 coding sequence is TGCGCCAGCAGCACTCCTAGTTCGACGCAGTTCTTC. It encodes CASSTPSSTQFF.

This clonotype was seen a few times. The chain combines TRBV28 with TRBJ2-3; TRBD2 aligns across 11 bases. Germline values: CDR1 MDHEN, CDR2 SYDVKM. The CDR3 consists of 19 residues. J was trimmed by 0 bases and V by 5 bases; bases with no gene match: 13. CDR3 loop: CASSPLSGTSGTSTDTQYF. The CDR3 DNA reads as TGTGCCAGCAGTCCTCTATCCGGGACTAGCGGCACTAGCACAGATACGCAGTATTTT.

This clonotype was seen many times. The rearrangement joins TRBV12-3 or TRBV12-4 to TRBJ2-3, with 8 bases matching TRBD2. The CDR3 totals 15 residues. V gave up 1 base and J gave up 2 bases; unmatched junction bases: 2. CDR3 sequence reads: CASSLVAGLTDTQYF. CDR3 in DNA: TGTGCCAGCAGTTTAGTAGCGGGACTCACAGATACGCAGTATTTT.

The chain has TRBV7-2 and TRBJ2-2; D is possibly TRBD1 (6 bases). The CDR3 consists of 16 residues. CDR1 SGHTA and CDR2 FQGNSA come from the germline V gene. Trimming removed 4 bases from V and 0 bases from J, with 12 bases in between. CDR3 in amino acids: CASSSQGASNTGELFF. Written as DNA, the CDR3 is TGTGCCAGCAGCTCACAGGGCGCTTCGAACACCGGGGAGCTGTTTTTT.

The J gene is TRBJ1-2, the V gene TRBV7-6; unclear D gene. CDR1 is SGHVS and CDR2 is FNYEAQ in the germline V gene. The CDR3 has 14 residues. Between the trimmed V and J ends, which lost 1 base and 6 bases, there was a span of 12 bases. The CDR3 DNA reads TGTGCCAGCAGCTTAGGGACGGCCGTGGATGGCTACACCTTC. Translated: CASSLGTAVDGYTF.

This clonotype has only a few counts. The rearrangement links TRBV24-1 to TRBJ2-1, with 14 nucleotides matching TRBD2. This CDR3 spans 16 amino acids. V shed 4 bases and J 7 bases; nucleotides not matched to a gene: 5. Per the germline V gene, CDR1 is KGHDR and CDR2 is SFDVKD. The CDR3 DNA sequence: TGTGCCACCAGTGACGTCGGACTAGCGGGGGGAAATGAGCAGTTCTTC. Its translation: CATSDVGLAGGNEQFF.

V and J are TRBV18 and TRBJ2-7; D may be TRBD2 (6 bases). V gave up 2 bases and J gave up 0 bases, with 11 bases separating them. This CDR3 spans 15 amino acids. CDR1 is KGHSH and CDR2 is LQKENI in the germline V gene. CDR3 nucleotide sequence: TGTGCCAGCTCACCAGGGACTCTTAGCTCCTACGAGCAGTACTTC. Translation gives CASSPGTLSSYEQYF.

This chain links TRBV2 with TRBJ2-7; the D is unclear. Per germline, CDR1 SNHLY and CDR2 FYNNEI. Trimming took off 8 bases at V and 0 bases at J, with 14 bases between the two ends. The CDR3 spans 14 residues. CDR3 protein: CASVALVSSYEQYF. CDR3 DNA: TGTGCCAGCGTCGCCCTCGTTAGCTCCTACGAGCAGTACTTC.

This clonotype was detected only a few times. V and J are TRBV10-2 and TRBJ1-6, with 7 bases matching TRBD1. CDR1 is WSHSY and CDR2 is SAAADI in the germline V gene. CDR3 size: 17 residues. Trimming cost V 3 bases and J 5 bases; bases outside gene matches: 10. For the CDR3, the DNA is TGCGCCAGCAGTGATTCAGGGGGGTGGGGAAATAATTCACCCCTCCACTTT. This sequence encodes CASSDSGGWGNNSPLHF.

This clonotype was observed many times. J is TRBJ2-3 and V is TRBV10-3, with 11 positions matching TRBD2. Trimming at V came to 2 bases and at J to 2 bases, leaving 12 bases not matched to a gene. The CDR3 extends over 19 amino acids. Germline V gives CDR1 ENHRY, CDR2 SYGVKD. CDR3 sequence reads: CAISEPVTTSGDPTDTQYF. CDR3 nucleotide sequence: TGTGCCATCAGTGAGCCCGTAACGACTAGCGGGGACCCCACAGATACGCAGTATTTT.

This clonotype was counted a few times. CDR3 sequence reads: CASSRPGTGSYEQYF. In nucleotides, the CDR3 is TGTGCCAGCAGCCGCCCCGGGACAGGCTCCTACGAGCAGTACTTC. The V call is TRBV28, the J call TRBJ2-7; 8 nucleotides line up with TRBD1. The CDR3 loop spans 15 amino acids. V lost 6 bases and J lost 0; bases outside the gene matches: 7. The V gene's germline CDR1 is MDHEN and CDR2 SYDVKM.

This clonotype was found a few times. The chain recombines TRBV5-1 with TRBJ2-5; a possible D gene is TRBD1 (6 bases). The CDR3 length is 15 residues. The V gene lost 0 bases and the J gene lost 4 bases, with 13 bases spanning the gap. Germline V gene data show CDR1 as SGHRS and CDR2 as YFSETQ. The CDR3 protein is CASSLGPARGETQYF. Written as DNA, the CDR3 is TGCGCCAGCAGCTTGGGTCCGGCCAGGGGAGAGACCCAGTACTTC.

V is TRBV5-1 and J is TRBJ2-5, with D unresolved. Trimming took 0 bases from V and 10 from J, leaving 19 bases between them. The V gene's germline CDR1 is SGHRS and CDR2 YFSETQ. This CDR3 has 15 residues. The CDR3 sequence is CASSLEPGILVDQYF. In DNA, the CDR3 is TGCGCCAGCAGCTTGGAGCCGGGCATACTCGTCGACCAGTACTTC.

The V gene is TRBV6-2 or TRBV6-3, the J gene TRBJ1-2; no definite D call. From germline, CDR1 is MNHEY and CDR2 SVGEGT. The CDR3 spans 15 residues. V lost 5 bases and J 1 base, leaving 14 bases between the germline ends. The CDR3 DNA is TGTGCCAGCAGTCAAATCCGGACGGGTAACTATGGCTACACCTTC. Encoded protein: CASSQIRTGNYGYTF.

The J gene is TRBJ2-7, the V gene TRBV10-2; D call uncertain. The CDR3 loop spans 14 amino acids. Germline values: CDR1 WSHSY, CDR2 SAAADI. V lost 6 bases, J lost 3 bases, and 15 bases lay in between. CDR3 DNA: TGCGCCAGCAGCCTTACGCGGCAAGACTACGAGCAGTACTTC. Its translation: CASSLTRQDYEQYF.

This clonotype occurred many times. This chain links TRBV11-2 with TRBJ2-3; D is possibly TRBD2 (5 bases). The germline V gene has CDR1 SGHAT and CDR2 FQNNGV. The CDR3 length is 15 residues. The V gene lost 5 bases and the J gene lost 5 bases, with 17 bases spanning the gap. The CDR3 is CASSRRTHGEDTQYF. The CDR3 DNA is TGTGCCAGCAGCCGCCGGACTCATGGGGAAGATACGCAGTATTTT. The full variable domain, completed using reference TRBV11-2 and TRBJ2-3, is EAGVAQSPRYKIIEKRQSVAFWCNPISGHATLYWYQQILGQGPKLLIQFQNNGVVDDSQLPKDRFSAERLKGVDSTLKIQPAKLEDSAVYLCASSRRTHGEDTQYFGPGTRLTVL.

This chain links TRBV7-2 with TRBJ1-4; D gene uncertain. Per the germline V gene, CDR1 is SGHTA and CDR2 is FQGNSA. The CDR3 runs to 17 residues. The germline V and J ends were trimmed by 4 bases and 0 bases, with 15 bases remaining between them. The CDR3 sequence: CASSYITSPATNEKLFF. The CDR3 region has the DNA TGTGCCAGCAGCTACATTACATCACCTGCAACTAATGAAAAACTGTTTTTT. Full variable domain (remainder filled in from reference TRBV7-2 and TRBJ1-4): GAGVSQSPSNKVTEKGKDVELRCDPISGHTALYWYRQSLGQGLEFLIYFQGNSAPDKSGLPSDRFSAERTGGSVSTLTIQRTQQEDSAVYLCASSYITSPATNEKLFFGSGTQLSVL.